The 14 T cell receptor beta chains below come from one sample, sequenced in a study of patients and donors after allogeneic stem cell transplantation (dated by TCRdb to about 2020). Libraries were constructed by RT-PCR. Sequencing took place on a NextSeq 550. TCRdb reprocessing: public reads trimmed at Q25 with fastp, clones called with MiXCR, in-frame beta chains kept. Duplicate CDR3 protein sequences are folded into a single record with the most common DNA and genes. The sample table contains tens of thousands of distinct CDR3 sequences; only one count was recorded for roughly 50% of them. Clones ranked in the top ten supply 50% to 75% of the sample. Sequencing was carried out using blood, either unsorted or a sorted T cell fraction (not recorded which). These receptors came from a human donor who was either an allogeneic HSCT recipient or a stem cell or donor lymphocyte infusion donor (not recorded which). It is not recorded whose cells these are; they may come from a transplant donor.

The CDR3 DNA reads as TGCAGCGTTGCCCCCGACCTCGGACCCACTGAAGCTTTCTTT. This translates into CSVAPDLGPTEAFF. The chain employs TRBV29-1 and TRBJ1-1, with D uncertain. The V end lost 4 bases, the J end lost 4 bases, and 16 bases lay between the germline ends. Germline-derived CDR1 and CDR2 are SQVTM and ANQGSEA. The CDR3 totals 14 residues.

In the case of this clonotype: The CDR3 carries no conserved terminal phenylalanine or tryptophan, so it likely arises from a read error. The gene calls are TRBV4-3 and TRBJ2-1; D perhaps matches TRBD1 (6 bases). This CDR3 spans 15 amino acids. Trimming stripped 3 bases from V and 3 bases from J, with 12 bases between. Germline values: CDR1 LGHNA, CDR2 YSLEER. The CDR3 DNA follows: TGCGCCAGCAGCCAGGACAGCGTTCACTACAATGAGCAGTTCTCC. Amino acid sequence: CASSQDSVHYNEQFS.

The table lists this clonotype with a few counts. The chain links TRBV6-6 to TRBJ2-1, with TRBD2 identical over 11 bases. The CDR3 loop spans 15 amino acids. Germline CDR1 and CDR2: MNHNY and SVGAGI (reference sequence). V was clipped by 5 bases and J by 8 bases; unmatched bases: 8. This CDR3 reads CASSTTSGTPHEQFF. CDR3 in DNA: TGTGCCAGCAGTACGACTAGCGGGACGCCCCATGAGCAGTTCTTC.

The V and J genes are TRBV18 and TRBJ1-5; no clear D. Germline assignment: CDR1 KGHSH and CDR2 LQKENI. V gave up 3 bases and J gave up 5 bases, with 14 bases separating them. CDR3 length equals 15 residues. The CDR3 region is CASSPISGWDQPQHF. CDR3 coding DNA: TGTGCCAGCTCACCGATCAGCGGGTGGGATCAGCCCCAGCATTTT.

The chain employs TRBV29-1 and TRBJ2-5; possible D gene TRBD1, 5 bases. The CDR3 contains 13 residues. V was pared by 4 bases and J by 2 bases, with 11 bases between. Germline lookup yields CDR1 SQVTM and CDR2 ANQGSEA. CDR3 amino acids: CSVGLRTQETQYF. The CDR3 region has the DNA TGCAGCGTTGGTTTGCGGACACAAGAGACCCAGTACTTC.

The table lists this clonotype with a count of one. The CDR3 loop is CASIPTSLDRGEQFF. CDR3 nucleotide sequence: TGTGCCAGCATTCCGACTAGCCTGGATCGTGGGGAGCAGTTCTTC. The chain has TRBV12-3 or TRBV12-4 and TRBJ2-1; TRBD2 agrees at 7 bases. CDR3 length equals 15 residues. The V and J ends lost 7 bases and 10 bases, in that order; junction bases with no gene match: 16.

The rearrangement links TRBV6-2 or TRBV6-3 to TRBJ1-2, with D unclear. V was pared by 2 bases and J by 3 bases, with 7 bases between. The CDR3 is made up of 13 amino acids. CDR1 and CDR2 (germline): MNHEY, SVGEGT. The chain's CDR3 is CASSYLPDYGYTF. CDR3 sequence (DNA): TGTGCCAGCAGTTACCTTCCGGACTATGGCTACACCTTC.

This rearrangement joins TRBV5-1 to TRBJ1-1; D unclear. The CDR3 is made up of 13 amino acids. V was shortened by 6 bases and J by 4 bases, with 13 bases between the two germline ends. The germline V gene has CDR1 SGHRS and CDR2 YFSETQ. The CDR3 is CASNMRPSTEAFF. As DNA, the CDR3 is TGCGCCAGCAATATGAGGCCGAGCACTGAAGCTTTCTTT. Full variable domain (missing parts from reference TRBV5-1 and TRBJ1-1): KAGVTQTPRYLIKTRGQQVTLSCSPISGHRSVSWYQQTPGQGLQFLFEYFSETQRNKGNFPGRFSGRQFSNSRSEMNVSTLELGDSALYLCASNMRPSTEAFFGQGTRLTVV.

This clonotype was counted between two and nine times. The rearrangement joins TRBV4-2 to TRBJ1-5; D remains unclear. Germline V gene lookup returns CDR1 LGHNA and CDR2 YNFKEQ. This CDR3 spans 16 amino acids. V was clipped by 4 bases and J by 1 base, with 14 bases between them. The CDR3 is CASSPTLGTSNQPQHF. CDR3 in DNA: TGTGCCAGCAGCCCTACTCTGGGAACCAGCAATCAGCCCCAGCATTTT.

This clonotype has just one count. The chain couples TRBV7-2 to TRBJ2-3; 9 nucleotides agree with TRBD2. This CDR3 has 15 residues. V lost 5 bases to trimming and J lost 2 bases; unmatched junction nucleotides: 5. CDR1 SGHTA and CDR2 FQGNSA come from the germline V gene. CDR3 bases: TGTGCCAGCAGCCTCGTAGCGGGAGACACAGATACGCAGTATTTT. It encodes CASSLVAGDTDTQYF.

The chain couples TRBV28 to TRBJ2-1; D is unresolved. CDR1 is MDHEN and CDR2 is SYDVKM in the germline V gene. Trimming cost V 8 bases and J 10 bases, with 12 bases left between them. The CDR3 covers 11 residues. Here the CDR3 reads CASLLAREQFF. The CDR3 DNA reads TGTGCCAGCCTGCTGGCCAGGGAGCAGTTCTTC.

The chain joins TRBV7-9 to TRBJ1-1, with D perhaps TRBD1 (6 bases). The CDR3 sequence is 15 residues long. Trimming cost V 3 bases and J 0 bases, with 11 bases left between them. Germline CDR1 is SEHNR and CDR2 is FQNEAQ (reference sequence). For the CDR3, the DNA is TGTGCCAGCAGCTTTGGGGGACACCTGAACACTGAAGCTTTCTTT. It yields the protein CASSFGGHLNTEAFF.

This clonotype has just a few counts. The rearrangement uses TRBV4-2 and TRBJ1-1; TRBD1 aligns across 9 bases. Germline V lookup: CDR1 LGHNA, CDR2 YNFKEQ. The CDR3 has 18 residues. The V segment lost 2 bases and the J segment 1 base; nucleotides outside the gene matches: 11. Here the CDR3 reads CASSQYNIPGQGNTEAFF. The DNA for the CDR3 is TGTGCCAGCAGCCAATACAATATACCGGGACAGGGGAACACTGAAGCTTTCTTT.

For this clonotype: At one end, the junction sequence differs from germline, possibly due to a read error. This rearrangement joins TRBV4-1 to TRBJ1-2; tentatively, D is TRBD1 (5 bases). The CDR3 totals 13 residues. Germline values: CDR1 MGHRA, CDR2 YSYEKL. This CDR3 is CASSQDWGSQAVF. CDR3 nucleotides: TGCGCCAGCAGCCAAGATTGGGGGTCCCAAGCAGTCTTC.